This T cell receptor beta chain came from a study of chemoradiotherapy in HPV16-positive cancers. Study information: Candidate HPV-specific clones and shared TCR motifs came from two HPV16-positive patients. Study-level results: In HPV16-positive patients, HPV-responsive T-cell expansion tracked better recurrence-free survival. The functional HPV-specific definition rests on just a couple of HPV16-positive patients.

The protocol was immunoSEQ multiplex PCR, while the TCRdb copy is restricted to in-frame clones and leaves out a portion. The sample yields approximately 7,000 clones, about 79% seen once. Regarding this clone: Its antigen is as yet unknown.

Repeated repertoire sampling spanned the course of chemoradiotherapy. The V gene end was trimmed by 6 bases and the J gene end by 5 bases; junction bases not matched to a gene: 3. This CDR3 is built from 11 residues. CDR1 and CDR2 (germline): DFQATT, SNEGSKA (reference sequence). Specimen collection occurred from a patient who underwent chemoradiotherapy. This chain joins TRBV20-1 and TRBJ2-7; 8 bases match TRBD1. The origin of this receptor is a human donor with HPV-associated anogenital cancer. CDR3 nucleotides: TGCAGTGCAGACAGGGGCCACGAGCAGTACTTC. Protein sequence: CSADRGHEQYF.